The 20 T cell receptor beta chains in this list originate from one sample, sequenced in a study of blood T cell repertoires in COVID-19. TCRdb's copy holds only in-frame clones and misses some; the assay was immunoSEQ multiplex PCR. The sample holds some 150,000 clones, around 90% seen once. The sample comprised peripheral blood. The source is a woman aged 60-70 years with active or convalescent COVID-19.

This sequence joins TRBV6-5 and TRBJ2-7, with 10 positions matching TRBD2. The CDR3 loop spans 15 amino acids. Looked up from germline, CDR1 is MNHEY and CDR2 is SVGAGI. V lost 1 base, J lost 2 bases, and 2 bases stayed unmatched. As DNA, the CDR3 is TGTGCCAGCAGTTACTGGAGCGGGGGGGCCTACGAGCAGTACTTC. This sequence encodes CASSYWSGGAYEQYF.

The rearrangement uses TRBV7-2 and TRBJ2-5; D is unresolved. CDR3 length equals 11 residues. Germline assignment: CDR1 SGHTA and CDR2 FQGNSA. V lost 4 bases, J lost 9 bases, and 9 bases lay in between. The CDR3 sequence: CASSSLQAQYF. The DNA for the CDR3 is TGTGCCAGCAGCTCCCTCCAGGCCCAGTACTTC.

The gene calls are TRBV5-1 and TRBJ2-1; tentatively, D is TRBD2 (6 bases). The CDR3 has 14 amino acids. The V end lost 9 bases, the J end lost 8 bases, and 21 bases lay between the germline ends. Per the germline V gene, CDR1 is SGHRS and CDR2 is YFSETQ. This chain's CDR3 is CATRRDWSMYEQFF. The DNA of the CDR3 is TGCGCCACTAGGCGGGACTGGAGTATGTATGAGCAGTTCTTC. Full variable domain (outside the CDR3, taken from reference TRBV5-1 and TRBJ2-1): KAGVTQTPRYLIKTRGQQVTLSCSPISGHRSVSWYQQTPGQGLQFLFEYFSETQRNKGNFPGRFSGRQFSNSRSEMNVSTLELGDSALYLCATRRDWSMYEQFFGPGTRLTVL.

A single count supports this clone. The rearrangement uses TRBV5-1 and TRBJ1-2; 7 nucleotides line up with TRBD1. From germline, CDR1 is SGHRS and CDR2 YFSETQ. Losses at the gene ends were 4 bases for V and 0 bases for J; bases not matched to a gene: 12. CDR3 size: 17 residues. The CDR3: CASSPGTALRANYGYTF. DNA of the CDR3: TGCGCCAGCAGCCCCGGGACAGCCCTTAGGGCTAACTATGGCTACACCTTC.

This rearrangement joins TRBV19 to TRBJ1-6; TRBD1 matches at 8 bases. Unmatched junction bases numbered 22, after V lost 3 bases and J lost 6 bases. This CDR3 comprises 21 residues. The germline gives CDR1 LNHDA, CDR2 SQIVND (reference sequence). The CDR3 sequence: CASSIDPVRTGIPSLNSPLHF. In DNA form, the CDR3 reads TGTGCCAGTAGTATCGACCCGGTTAGGACAGGGATCCCGAGCCTTAATTCACCCCTCCACTTT.

The gene calls are TRBV7-3 and TRBJ2-1; 8 bases line up with TRBD1. Germline assignment: CDR1 SGHTA and CDR2 FQGTGA. Unmatched junction bases numbered 5, after V lost 4 bases and J lost 3 bases. CDR3 length: 15 amino acids. The CDR3 nucleotides read TGTGCCAGCAGCTCAGGCACAGGGGGCTACAATGAGCAGTTCTTC. This gives the protein CASSSGTGGYNEQFF.

The rearrangement links TRBV7-2 to TRBJ1-6; TRBD1 matches 7 bases. Germline-derived CDR1 and CDR2 are SGHTA and FQGNSA. This CDR3 is 14 amino acids long. V trimming: 3 bases; J trimming: 6 bases; junction bases outside the gene matches: 2. The CDR3: CASSLGQTNSPLHF. For the CDR3, the DNA is TGTGCCAGCAGCTTGGGACAGACTAATTCACCCCTCCACTTT.

The chain couples TRBV10-3 to TRBJ2-7, with 10 bases aligning to TRBD2. The CDR3 has 16 residues. Germline lookup yields CDR1 ENHRY and CDR2 SYGVKD. The trim removed 3 bases at V and 3 bases at J, leaving 8 bases unmatched. The CDR3 nucleotides read TGTGCCATCAGTGATATTAAACTAGCGGGGATCTACGAGCAGTACTTC. Translation: CAISDIKLAGIYEQYF.

The gene calls are TRBV20-1 and TRBJ2-5, with D unclear. Germline V gene sequence: CDR1 DFQATT, CDR2 SNEGSKA (reference sequence). Between the trimmed V and J ends, which lost 0 bases and 6 bases, there was a span of 5 bases. The CDR3 loop spans 11 amino acids. The CDR3 loop is CSARDGQTQYF. The CDR3 coding sequence is TGCAGTGCTAGAGATGGCCAGACCCAGTACTTC.

This clone has just a few counts. The chain combines TRBV11-3 with TRBJ1-6; D gene uncertain. V lost 1 base, J lost 0 bases, and 10 bases lay in between. This CDR3 has 17 residues. The germline V gene encodes CDR1 SGHNT and CDR2 YENEEA. The CDR3, as DNA: TGTGCCAGCAGCTTAGGGTCAATGAGCTCCTATAATTCACCCCTCCACTTT. Its protein is CASSLGSMSSYNSPLHF.

V is TRBV2 and J is TRBJ2-7; D unresolved. CDR3 size: 13 residues. The V end was cut by 3 bases, the J end by 4 bases, with 10 bases between. Germline V lookup: CDR1 SNHLY, CDR2 FYNNEI. The CDR3 bases are TGTGCCAGCAGTGATGTTGGCAGGTACGAGCAGTACTTC. Its protein is CASSDVGRYEQYF.

The V and J genes are TRBV13 and TRBJ1-6; D remains unclear. V was shortened by 3 bases and J by 6 bases, with 15 bases between the two germline ends. CDR1 is PRHDT and CDR2 is FYEKMQ in the germline V gene (reference sequence). There are 16 residues in the CDR3. The CDR3 is CASSFLFGSPNSPLHF. Written as DNA, the CDR3 is TGTGCCAGCAGCTTTCTATTTGGGAGTCCTAATTCACCCCTCCACTTT.

This clone was observed a single time. This chain uses TRBV10-3 with TRBJ1-3; the D gene is possibly TRBD1 (5 bases). Germline assignment: CDR1 ENHRY and CDR2 SYGVKD. The CDR3 is made up of 15 amino acids. Trimming took off 3 bases at V and 1 base at J, with 10 bases between the two ends. CDR3 nucleotides: TGTGCCATCAGTGACCCCCAGGGATCTGGAAACACCATATATTTT. Amino acid sequence: CAISDPQGSGNTIYF.

In this sample, this clone turned up once. The V gene is TRBV6-5, the J gene TRBJ1-1; D ambiguous. Between the trimmed V and J ends, which lost 4 bases and 5 bases, there was a span of 8 bases. This CDR3 is built from 12 residues. Germline V gene sequence: CDR1 MNHEY, CDR2 SVGAGI. The CDR3 bases are TGTGCCAGCAGTTCGCTAGGAACTGAAGCTTTCTTT. Amino acids: CASSSLGTEAFF.

This chain connects TRBV9 to TRBJ1-2; D is perhaps TRBD1 (5 bases). Trimming removed 0 bases from V and 4 bases from J, with 13 bases in between. Germline V lookup: CDR1 SGDLS, CDR2 YYNGEE. This CDR3 comprises 15 residues. The CDR3 region is CASSVGQGFSYGYTF. The CDR3 DNA reads as TGTGCCAGCAGCGTAGGCCAGGGCTTTTCCTATGGCTACACCTTC.

This clone came up once. This rearrangement joins TRBV19 to TRBJ1-2, with no clear D. V lost 3 bases and J 3 bases, leaving 11 bases between the germline ends. The CDR3 contains 14 residues. From germline, CDR1 is LNHDA and CDR2 SQIVND (reference sequence). The CDR3 region has the DNA TGTGCCAGTAGTATTGGCCGGAGGGACTATGGCTACACCTTC. This gives the protein CASSIGRRDYGYTF.

This sequence joins TRBV10-3 and TRBJ1-5; unclear D gene. The CDR3 totals 12 residues. Trimming stripped 3 bases from V and 5 bases from J, with 5 bases between. Germline-derived CDR1 and CDR2 are ENHRY and SYGVKD. CDR3 amino acids: CAISDSHQPQHF. CDR3 coding DNA: TGTGCCATCAGTGACTCCCATCAGCCCCAGCATTTT.

This chain connects TRBV20-1 to TRBJ2-1; tentatively, D is TRBD2 (6 bases). The germline V gene encodes CDR1 DFQATT and CDR2 SNEGSKA (reference sequence). Trimming took 3 bases from V and 2 from J, leaving 11 bases between them. This CDR3 has 14 amino acids. CDR3 DNA sequence: TGCAGTGCTAGTCTAGCGCTAGCCTACAATGAGCAGTTCTTC. This codes for CSASLALAYNEQFF.

The V gene is TRBV18, the J gene TRBJ1-4; D gene uncertain. The germline CDR1 and CDR2 sequences are KGHSH and LQKENI. Trimming left V 2 bases short and J 4 bases short, with 8 bases between. This CDR3 contains 14 residues. CDR3 coding DNA: TGTGCCAGCTCACCAGGCAGTTTTAATGAAAAACTGTTTTTT. It translates to CASSPGSFNEKLFF.

The chain couples TRBV19 to TRBJ1-1; no firm D call. Germline V lookup: CDR1 LNHDA, CDR2 SQIVND (reference sequence). This CDR3 is built from 13 residues. V was pared by 3 bases and J by 1 base, with 6 bases between. Here the CDR3 DNA reads TGTGCCAGTAGTATGGAGGGGAACACTGAAGCTTTCTTT. Translated, it gives CASSMEGNTEAFF.